This T cell receptor (beta chain) was identified in a study of T cells and Merkel cell carcinoma outcomes. General study points: In Merkel cell carcinoma, repertoire and T-cell density reportedly predicted outcomes.

By sample share, this clone is medium-sized. Its antigen is still unknown. Distinct nucleotide sequences in the sample also encode this CDR3. Generated by immunoSEQ multiplex PCR, the TCRdb table keeps only in-frame clones and is missing some. This table holds around 15,000 clones, roughly 81% found once. With 0 bases removed from V and 7 bases from J, the gap between germline ends came to 13 bases. The germline CDR1 and CDR2 sequences are SGHRS and YFSETQ. The CDR3 totals 15 residues. V and J are TRBV5-1 and TRBJ2-2, with D tentatively TRBD2 (5 bases). This TCR derives from a human donor with Merkel cell carcinoma. Sequencing was done on a sample of tumor tissue from Merkel cell carcinoma. CDR3 region: CASSLARTSSGELFF. As DNA, the CDR3 is TGCGCCAGCAGCTTGGCGCGGACTTCGAGCGGGGAGCTGTTTTTT.